This T cell receptor beta chain was documented in a study of T cell responses to AZD1222 COVID-19 vaccine (dated by TCRdb to the early 2020s). For context, the study as a whole: Because spike-specific TCR depth and breadth did not differ between the two schedules, AZD1222 recipients who got a second dose at roughly 4 weeks were pooled with those who got a second dose at roughly 12 weeks. TCR sequencing covered 230 to 250 trial participants: 200 to 210 given two doses of AZD1222 and approximately 25 given two doses of MenACWY control vaccine. Trial participants were enrolled into age subgroups of 18-55, 56-69 and 70-plus years, which contained approximately 150, 28 and 58 TCR-sequenced participants, respectively.

The meaning of the sample's time point label: baseline before first vaccination. Vaccinee samples were obtained from the UK trials COV001 and COV002, which included a single-blind randomized controlled phase 2/3 trial of AZD1222 (ChAdOx1 nCoV-19) in healthy adults. Trial participant PBMC samples were collected at day 0 and day 28 after the second dose for TCRbeta chain sequencing. Only one count was recorded for this clone. Its antigen target is currently unknown. The sample holds no much larger clone one base away, and base qualities are not on file. The CDR3 has 15 amino acids, counting the end cysteine and phenylalanine. Only the CDR3 portion is preserved as DNA: 45 bases, with reading frame beginning at the first base. Trimming accounts for 6 bases at V and 6 bases at J, while the number of junction bases matched to no gene is 6. Looking up the germline V gene yields CDR1 KGHDR and CDR2 SFDVKD.

Overall study results and their limits: Vaccine-associated CD4 TCRs spanned the whole spike protein, with dominant responses in regions 160-218 and 743-854. Because no day 14 peak-response samples were available, repertoires were characterized only after the peak T cell response. A significant rise in spike-specific TCR breadth and depth was observed after two AZD1222 doses relative to day 0 and relative to MenACWY recipients. Conclusions about previously exposed vaccinees were limited because only six AZD1222 recipients were SARS-CoV-2 seropositive at baseline. The 56-69-year group was small, and its depth increase did not reach significance, likely because of low power. Participants were mostly white British and included more females than males, and it was suggested by the authors that clonal diversity may have been underestimated. Epitopes outside the regions mutated in the B.1.351 and B.1.1.7 variants were reportedly recognized by nearly half of the unique spike-specific TCRs.

The CDR3 regions of human TCRbeta chains were subjected to immunosequencing. In the paper's pipeline: Repertoire TCRs were checked for matches against a reference library of SARS-CoV-2-specific TCRs that had been generated using the MIRA antigen-specificity platform. Breadth was defined as the fraction of unique TCRs that were SARS-CoV-2-associated, and depth was defined as the fraction of total T cells that were SARS-CoV-2-associated. Each spike-specific TCR was assigned to its reactive spike region and to a CD4 or CD8 class using the MIRA data. Log10-transformed breadth and depth values were compared by one-way ANOVA with Sidak's multiple comparisons tests. TCRdb's version of the immuneACCESS table is confined to in-frame rearrangements and falls short of the full clone set. An unresolved V gene accounts for under half of the shortfall where checked; the remainder is of unknown origin. That table supplies the V and J calls and clone size; D and trimming were determined from the DNA. The sample table holds 150,000 or so clones, of which around 91% were seen once. The ten largest clonotypes hold roughly 5% of the sample.

Here the chain combines TRBV24-1 and TRBJ2-2; a stretch of 10 junction bases matches TRBD2. This receptor was obtained from an adult in good health. Material: peripheral blood, obtained on day 0 of AZD1222 vaccination. The CDR3 region reads CATSYPSGSAGELFF. The nucleotides read TGTGCCACCAGTTATCCTAGCGGGAGTGCCGGGGAGCTGTTTTTT.